Detailed here is one T cell receptor beta chain. Its cognate antigen is unknown. This entry belongs to a study of cytomegalovirus exposure and HLA in healthy donors. Whole-study results and caveats: In a later analysis, a missense DCLRE1C variant was linked to TCR beta V- and J-gene trimming. Excluded were some V segments that proved indistinguishable, including TRBV6-2 and TRBV6-3.

CDR1 and CDR2 (germline): MDHEN, SYDVKM. The CDR3 spans 14 residues. Trimming cost V 7 bases and J 0 bases; bases outside gene matches: 4. Researchers ran the PCR with 60 Vbeta and 13 Jbeta primers. Clones were read by immunoSEQ multiplex PCR, and TCRdb kept only the in-frame ones, dropping some. Here the sample spans about 170,000 clones, 70% to 80% being singletons. J is TRBJ1-1 and V is TRBV28, with 8 bases fitting TRBD1. The clonotype originates from a woman in her fifties or sixties in good health and CMV-seronegative. Sequencing was performed on PBMCs. The CDR3 here is CASILGQVNTEAFF. The CDR3 coding sequence is TGTGCCAGCATCCTGGGACAGGTGAACACTGAAGCTTTCTTT.